The clone carrying this TCR beta chain was picked up a small number of times. Its antigen remains unknown. With V trimmed by 6 bases and J by 2 bases, 2 bases remained unmatched. The CDR3 loop spans 14 amino acids. CDR1 is KGHSH and CDR2 is LQKENI in the germline V gene. The entry originates in a study of T cell repertoires in ileal Crohn's disease. Whole-study findings and limits: Compared with non-smokers, active smokers at surgery showed more clonal expansions.

Profiling relied on immunoSEQ multiplex PCR, and the TCRdb table lists in-frame clones only, not all of them. In the table there are about 12,000 clones, approximately 78% of which are singletons. Indicated time point: neoterminal ileum biopsy at postoperative endoscopy, about 6 months after surgery. Sequenced sample: ileal tissue. This chain joins TRBV18 and TRBJ2-1; 9 positions match TRBD2. This clonotype was sampled from an adult with Crohn's disease. As DNA, the CDR3 is TGTGCCAGCTCGGGACTAGCCACCTACAATGAGCAGTTCTTC. It yields the protein CASSGLATYNEQFF.